This is a list of T cell receptor beta chains from one sample in a study of identifying expanded T cells in peripheral blood. Data came from immunoSEQ multiplex PCR; TCRdb stores just in-frame clones and leaves some out. The sample lists about 94,000 clones; roughly 90% were seen once. Sequencing used blood. All receptors derive from a person between 18 and 70 years old in good health. Each CDR3 is given with its conserved first and last residue. A D gene is named only where the DNA matches it firmly. The size field is filled for only some rows; it gives once, few, many or a size class.

size,length,D,V,J,CDR3,DNA
-,15,TRBD1,TRBV12-5,TRBJ2-1,CASGPTGASYNEQFF,TGTGCTAGTGGTCCGACAGGGGCATCCTACAATGAGCAGTTCTTC
-,14,-,TRBV2,TRBJ1-5,CASSEDRSYQPQHF,TGTGCCAGCAGTGAAGACAGGAGCTATCAGCCCCAGCATTTT
-,15,-,TRBV4-1,TRBJ1-6,CASSHPRGYNSPLHF,TGCGCCAGCAGCCACCCCAGGGGATATAATTCACCCCTCCACTTT
-,14,-,TRBV18,TRBJ1-2,CASSPPEGPYGYTF,TGTGCCAGCTCACCACCTGAGGGACCCTATGGCTACACCTTC
-,17,-,TRBV21-1,TRBJ1-2,CASSKGWEGTGPYGYTF,TGTGCCAGCAGCAAAGGGTGGGAAGGGACAGGCCCCTATGGCTACACCTTC
-,14,-,TRBV2,TRBJ2-2,CASIGQARTGELFF,TGTGCCAGCATTGGTCAGGCCCGCACCGGGGAGCTGTTTTTT
-,15,TRBD1,TRBV7-9,TRBJ1-2,CASRSGTGANYGYTF,TGTGCCAGCAGGAGTGGGACAGGAGCTAACTATGGCTACACCTTC
-,13,TRBD1,TRBV5-1,TRBJ2-2,CASRQDREGELFF,TGCGCCAGCCGTCAGGACAGGGAAGGGGAGCTGTTTTTT
-,15,-,TRBV11-2,TRBJ2-5,CASSIPLWGQETQYF,TGTGCCAGCAGCATACCGCTTTGGGGTCAAGAGACCCAGTACTTC
-,13,-,TRBV6-5,TRBJ1-5,CASSYGSNQPQHF,TGTGCCAGCAGTTACGGGTCCAATCAGCCCCAGCATTTT
-,13,TRBD1,TRBV10-3,TRBJ1-1,CAIRGTVNTEAFF,TGTGCCATCAGGGGGACAGTCAACACTGAAGCTTTCTTT
-,11,-,TRBV7-9,TRBJ2-1,CASSFQYEQFF,TGTGCCAGCAGTTTTCAATATGAGCAGTTCTTC
-,13,-,TRBV7-3,TRBJ1-2,CASSLNTNYGYTF,TGTGCCAGCAGCTTAAACACTAACTATGGCTACACCTTC
-,14,TRBD1,TRBV5-1,TRBJ2-5,CASSPDRGQETQYF,TGCGCCAGCAGCCCGGACAGGGGGCAGGAGACCCAGTACTTC
-,14,TRBD1,TRBV18,TRBJ2-7,CASSPRTGSYEQYF,TGTGCCAGCTCACCTAGGACAGGATCCTACGAGCAGTACTTC
-,17,-,TRBV7-9,TRBJ1-1,CASSRDPGGVYHTEAFF,TGTGCCAGCAGCCGGGACCCCGGAGGGGTCTATCACACTGAAGCTTTCTTT
-,14,-,TRBV7-9,TRBJ1-1,CASSLDRQNTEAFF,TGTGCCAGCAGCTTAGACAGACAGAACACTGAAGCTTTCTTT
-,16,-,TRBV19,TRBJ1-3,CASSRSGATTGNTIYF,TGTGCCAGTAGCCGTTCTGGAGCGACGACTGGAAACACCATATATTTT
-,13,-,TRBV13,TRBJ1-3,CASSYGQGNTIYF,TGTGCCAGCAGCTACGGACAGGGAAACACCATATATTTT
-,16,-,TRBV5-1,TRBJ2-2,CASSWPGGGWTGELFF,TGCGCCAGCAGCTGGCCCGGAGGGGGCTGGACCGGGGAGCTGTTTTTT
-,13,-,TRBV6-1,TRBJ2-5,CASTTTRTKTQYF,TGTGCCAGCACCACTACCCGGACGAAGACCCAGTACTTC
-,19,-,TRBV5-1,TRBJ1-3,CASSYSGSGSAGSGNTIYF,TGCGCCAGCAGCTATAGTGGGAGTGGCAGTGCTGGCTCTGGAAACACCATATATTTT
once,10,-,TRBV2,TRBJ2-7,CASGFYEQYF,TGTGCCAGCGGGTTTTACGAGCAGTACTTC
-,16,-,TRBV11-2,TRBJ1-1,CASSLAGRGPNTEAFF,TGTGCCAGCAGCTTAGCCGGCCGGGGGCCGAACACTGAAGCTTTCTTT
-,19,TRBD2,TRBV4-2,TRBJ2-1,CASSHIRVRGLAGVNEQFF,TGTGCCAGCAGCCATATCAGGGTTAGGGGACTAGCGGGAGTCAATGAGCAGTTCTTC
-,14,TRBD1,TRBV7-9,TRBJ2-5,CASSRQGSYETQYF,TGTGCCAGCAGCCGACAGGGCTCGTACGAGACCCAGTACTTC
-,14,TRBD2,TRBV5-6,TRBJ2-1,CASGTGLGMNGQFF,TGTGCCAGCGGGACGGGACTAGGGATGAATGGGCAGTTCTTC
few,14,TRBD1,TRBV11-2,TRBJ1-2,CASSLEGTVDGYTF,TGTGCCAGCAGCTTAGAGGGGACAGTTGATGGCTACACCTTC
-,11,-,TRBV7-2,TRBJ2-7,CASSFFYEQYF,TGTGCCAGCAGCTTTTTTTACGAGCAGTACTTC
-,11,-,TRBV7-2,TRBJ2-3,CASSLIDTQYF,TGTGCCAGCAGCTTAATAGATACGCAGTATTTT
-,12,-,TRBV18,TRBJ1-1,CASSPSNTEAFF,TGTGCCAGCTCACCTTCGAACACTGAAGCTTTCTTT
-,16,TRBD2,TRBV6-1,TRBJ2-4,CASSELAGGAVYIQYF,TGTGCCAGCAGTGAACTAGCGGGGGGCGCGGTATACATTCAGTACTTC
-,11,-,TRBV6-5,TRBJ2-7,CASSEWQEQYF,TGTGCCAGCAGTGAATGGCAAGAGCAGTACTTC
-,17,TRBD1,TRBV30,TRBJ1-1,CAWSVGTAAGMNTEAFF,TGTGCCTGGAGTGTCGGGACAGCCGCCGGGATGAACACTGAAGCTTTCTTT
-,16,-,TRBV7-2,TRBJ1-1,CASSSNTPSGGTEAFF,TGTGCCAGCAGCAGCAATACACCGAGCGGGGGCACTGAAGCTTTCTTT
-,14,TRBD2,TRBV7-9,TRBJ2-1,CASREGLAGGEQFF,TGTGCCAGCAGGGAGGGACTAGCGGGGGGTGAGCAGTTCTTC
-,11,-,TRBV29-1,TRBJ1-2,CSVGWDYGYTF,TGCAGCGTTGGATGGGACTATGGCTACACCTTC
-,16,-,TRBV29-1,TRBJ2-7,CSVEEGSGVTYYEQYF,TGCAGCGTTGAAGAGGGGTCTGGGGTTACCTACTACGAGCAGTACTTC
-,15,TRBD2,TRBV2,TRBJ2-7,CASSYHLAGAGEQYF,TGTGCCAGCAGTTACCACCTAGCGGGAGCGGGTGAGCAGTACTTC
-,14,TRBD1,TRBV28,TRBJ1-2,CASSQTGTTYGYTF,TGTGCCAGCAGCCAGACAGGGACTACCTATGGCTACACCTTC
-,15,TRBD1,TRBV6-1,TRBJ2-2,CASTGTGRDTGELFF,TGTGCCAGCACCGGGACAGGACGGGACACCGGGGAGCTGTTTTTT
-,15,-,TRBV5-5,TRBJ1-3,CASSALGAAGNTIYF,TGTGCCAGCAGCGCCTTGGGGGCAGCTGGAAACACCATATATTTT
-,13,-,TRBV19,TRBJ2-7,CASSIGGSHEQYF,TGTGCCAGTAGTATAGGCGGCAGCCACGAGCAGTACTTC
-,14,-,TRBV7-2,TRBJ2-2,CASSLVGDAGELFF,TGTGCCAGCAGCTTAGTGGGTGACGCCGGGGAGCTGTTTTTT
-,14,TRBD1,TRBV7-9,TRBJ1-2,CASSSDRDLAGYTF,TGTGCCAGCAGCTCCGACAGGGACCTAGCTGGCTACACCTTC
-,15,TRBD1,TRBV5-1,TRBJ1-2,CASSLETGTGYGYTF,TGCGCCAGCAGCCTCGAAACCGGGACAGGCTATGGCTACACCTTC